The following is a T cell receptor (beta chain) sequence with its context. This clone has a handful of counts. Its antigen is currently not known. Per-nucleotide qualities are absent, and no much larger clonotype sits a single base away. TCRbeta CDR3 regions were amplified from genomic DNA by means of the immunoSEQ Assay, a bias-controlled multiplex PCR. The paper's data handling went like this. Within the assay, amplification of reference gene primers was used to estimate how many nucleated cells each sample contained. Sequence reads were collapsed and filtered to measure the absolute abundance of every unique TCRbeta CDR3 rearrangement. For each sample, productive Simpson clonality was calculated by taking the square root of Simpson's diversity index across productive rearrangements. TCRdb mirrors the immuneACCESS table, restricted to in-frame sequences. Some clones are absent from its copies; in checked studies, under half trace to an unresolved V gene, and the reason for the others is unknown. V, J and clone size are those of that table, while D and trimming were read from the DNA. In this sample the table shows a few hundred thousand clones, 88% of which occur a single time. Approximately 6.6% of the sample comes from the top ten.

From cysteine to phenylalanine, the CDR3 is 15 amino acids long. Kept here is only the CDR3 DNA, which spans 45 bases and is read in frame from base 1. V drops 0 bases and J drops 3 bases, leaving 9 bases in between. CDR1 and CDR2, per the germline V gene, are KGHSH and LQKENI. The sample belongs to a study of blood T cell repertoires in COVID-19 (dated by TCRdb to 2020 to 2021). Broadly, across the study: The collaborator samples originated in the United States, Italy and Spain and spanned the acute and convalescent phases of COVID-19. HLA class I and class II types, where available, came from metadata supplied by the sample provider rather than from assay-based typing. The material from the prospective study consisted of cDNA or gDNA derived from T cells, B-cell-depleted T cells, or PBMCs. Nearly every sample came with metadata listing a de-identified subject ID, COVID-19 status, age in years and sex. The samples were drawn from the first 160 participants of the ongoing ImmuneRACE study and from over a thousand subjects provided by 6 global collaborators. A freely available public database, intended as a resource for researchers studying the immune response to SARS-CoV-2, is where the repertoires were released. Deeply sampled blood TCRbeta repertoires from subjects exposed to, actively infected with, or recovered from COVID-19 were included in the dataset.

A second Seattle source provided samples from volunteer blood donors who had recovered from COVID-19. Each collaborating institution followed its own protocols to collect whole blood in K2EDTA tubes. For TCRbeta analysis, collaborator samples were shipped as frozen whole blood, as isolated PBMCs, or as DNA extracted from either sample type. Study-wide findings and limitations: Clinical and demographic metadata were provided uncurated, with the amount varying by source and participant.

Sequencing was performed on peripheral blood. The receptor was derived from a woman in her twenties or thirties who had recovered from COVID-19. This sequence uses TRBV18 and TRBJ1-5, with a weak D call of TRBD1 (5 bases match). In nucleotides, the sequence is TGTGCCAGCTCACCACCGGGCAGGGTCAATCAGCCCCAGCATTTT. This translates into CASSPPGRVNQPQHF.